This TCR beta chain comes out of a study of metastatic and nonmetastatic thyroid tumors (dated by TCRdb to 2020 to 2021). For the study in its entirety: The researchers compared repertoires between peripheral blood samples and tumor or nodule tissue samples from patients with malignant or benign thyroid disease. Results the study describes overall, beyond this receptor: In both blood and tumor samples, TCR beta diversity was reported to be significantly higher in malignant tumors than in benign nodules.

Preparation of the library involved PCR. Instrument on record: Illumina HiSeq 4000. High-throughput sequencing was used to profile the CDR3 region of the TCR beta-chain in every patient. Processing in the source paper ran as follows. The researchers built a classifier to tell apart papillary thyroid cancer patients with distant metastasis, based on CDR3 differences among clinicopathological groups. Repertoire diversity was assessed with the Shannon index, and tumor-blood repertoire similarity with the Morisita-Horn index. Starting from the raw public reads, TCRdb applied fastp trimming at Q25, assembled clones with MiXCR and retained in-frame beta chains. TCRdb's processing, not the study's, gives the V and J calls here. The sample table shows approximately 15,000 clones, and roughly 23% are seen once. Jointly, the top ten make up around 7.7% of the sample. According to the germline V gene, CDR1 reads MNHEY and CDR2 reads SVGEGT. Taken from cysteine to phenylalanine, the CDR3 has 14 residues. The retained sequence is limited to the CDR3, 42 bases, with the frame set at the first base. The germline ends are 8 bases apart after V is trimmed by 2 bases and J by 0 bases.

None of the patients had been given any treatment before thyroid surgery. The study retrospectively analysed patient clinical samples collected from about 2012 to 2018 using T-cell receptor beta sequencing. This clone has more than one count but fewer than ten. Its antigen is still unknown. No much larger clone exists at a distance of one base, and base qualities are not known. In this chain, TRBV6-2 or TRBV6-3 is recombined with TRBJ2-7; the D gene cannot be named for sure. This clonotype was obtained from a female donor with papillary thyroid cancer or a benign thyroid nodule (not recorded which). Some clones in this sample may be carry-over from other donors' samples. Sequences were obtained from tumor tissue. The DNA sequence reads TGTGCCAGCAGTTACGGTATCCTCTCCTACGAGCAGTACTTC. This is translated as CASSYGILSYEQYF.